The clone carrying this T cell receptor beta chain was detected a few times. The source of the sample is a study of neurological immune-mediated disorders. Study context: Disease course was recorded as relapsing-remitting for around 31 and secondary progressive for about 9% of the roughly 34 multiple sclerosis patients.

The V segment lost 5 bases and the J segment 9 bases; nucleotides outside the gene matches: 11. This CDR3 has 14 residues. Unsorted libraries were prepared from 2 million PBMCs held at -80 C. One entry per CDR3 protein results from TCRdb running MiXCR on the 5' RACE reads. The table includes some 57,000 distinct CDR3 sequences, approximately 3.1% detected once. This receptor was identified in a woman in her fifties or sixties with multiple sclerosis. The sequencing sample was made of PBMCs. The chain combines TRBV12-3 or TRBV12-4 with TRBJ2-7, with TRBD1 matching over 9 bases. The CDR3 reads CASSQTGGSKAQYF. CDR3 coding DNA: TGTGCCAGCAGTCAGACAGGGGGTTCAAAAGCGCAGTACTTC.